The 32 T cell receptor beta chains in this list originate from one sample, sequenced in a study of OX40 agonist ivuxolimab in advanced cancers. Library construction relied on the immunoSEQ multiplex PCR assay. TCRdb's version of the immuneACCESS table is confined to in-frame rearrangements and falls short of the full clone set. An unresolved V gene accounts for under half of the shortfall where checked; the remainder is of unknown origin. This sample lists 98,000 or so clones; about four fifths were detected once. Together, the top ten hold roughly 1.5% of the sample. Sequences were derived from CD4+ or CD8+ T cells sorted from blood, sampled in a trial of the OX40 agonist ivuxolimab. The receptors originated from an adult with an advanced solid tumor such as melanoma, head and neck, liver or kidney cancer.

V is TRBV30 and J is TRBJ2-3; D is unresolved. V lost 1 base and J 2 bases, leaving 1 base between the germline ends. CDR1 GTSNPN and CDR2 SVGIG come from the germline V gene (reference sequence). CDR3 length equals 11 residues. The CDR3 region has the DNA TGTGCCTGGAGTGACACAGATACGCAGTATTTT. Protein sequence: CAWSDTDTQYF.

The chain couples TRBV4-2 to TRBJ1-3; tentative D call: TRBD1 (5 bases). The germline V and J ends were trimmed by 0 bases and 0 bases, with 12 bases remaining between them. CDR1 and CDR2 from the germline V gene are LGHNA and YNFKEQ. This CDR3 has 17 residues. The CDR3 DNA reads TGTGCCAGCAGCCAAGATGGGGCGGCGCGCTCTGGAAACACCATATATTTT. Translated, it gives CASSQDGAARSGNTIYF.

This clone occurred a few times. The V gene is TRBV7-2, the J gene TRBJ2-6; D ambiguous. Germline assignment: CDR1 SGHTA and CDR2 FQGNSA. V shed 1 base and J shed 0 bases, with 4 bases lying between them. This CDR3 comprises 15 residues. The CDR3 sequence: CASSLGSSGANVLTF. The CDR3 bases are TGTGCCAGCAGCTTAGGGAGCTCTGGGGCCAACGTCCTGACTTTC.

The genes are TRBV5-4 and TRBJ1-2; TRBD1 is a possible D gene (6 bases). The CDR3 totals 15 residues. CDR1 is SGHNT and CDR2 is YYREEE in the germline V gene (reference sequence). V was clipped by 0 bases and J by 2 bases, with 11 bases between them. In DNA, the CDR3 is TGTGCCAGCAGCTTGGTGGGGGCCCTGAACTATGGCTACACCTTC. Translation: CASSLVGALNYGYTF.

The rearrangement uses TRBV4-3 and TRBJ2-3; D perhaps matches TRBD1 (6 bases). Trimming shortened V by 1 base and J by 4 bases, and 18 bases separated the two germline ends. CDR1 LGHNA and CDR2 YSLEER come from the germline V gene. This CDR3 region has 17 residues. The CDR3 here is CASSQGAGRTASDTQYF. CDR3 DNA: TGCGCCAGCAGCCAAGGGGCAGGAAGGACAGCGTCAGATACGCAGTATTTT.

This chain connects TRBV28 to TRBJ1-1; D is undetermined. V lost 5 bases to trimming and J lost 6 bases, with 16 bases between them. CDR1 MDHEN and CDR2 SYDVKM come from the germline V gene. The CDR3 covers 14 residues. This chain's CDR3 is CASSPRLVRSEAFF. The CDR3 nucleotides read TGTGCCAGCAGTCCCCGACTAGTAAGGTCTGAAGCTTTCTTT.

This clone was counted between two and nine times. The chain links TRBV19 to TRBJ1-5; no reliable D call. This CDR3 has 16 amino acids. The V end lost 7 bases, the J end lost 1 base, and 17 bases lay between the germline ends. Germline lookup yields CDR1 LNHDA and CDR2 SQIVND (reference sequence). CDR3 nucleotide sequence: TGTGCCAGTAAAACCTACAGTACAAGGAGCAATCAGCCCCAGCATTTT. Translation gives CASKTYSTRSNQPQHF. Full variable domain (missing parts from reference TRBV19 and TRBJ1-5): DGGITQSPKYLFRKEGQNVTLSCEQNLNHDAMYWYRQDPGQGLRLIYYSQIVNDFQKGDIAEGYSVSREKKESFPLTVTSAQKNPTAFYLCASKTYSTRSNQPQHFGDGTRLSIL.

The V call is TRBV4-3, the J call TRBJ2-1, with 9 bases lining up with TRBD1. The CDR3 loop spans 16 amino acids. Per germline, CDR1 LGHNA and CDR2 YSLEER. Trimming at V came to 0 bases and at J to 3 bases, leaving 3 bases not matched to a gene. CDR3 loop: CASSQEGTGLYNEQFF. CDR3 nucleotide sequence: TGCGCCAGCAGCCAAGAGGGGACAGGGCTCTACAATGAGCAGTTCTTC.

The chain employs TRBV28 and TRBJ2-1, with D possibly matching TRBD1 (5 bases). Trimming pared 3 bases from V and 10 bases from J, leaving 13 bases between. CDR3 size: 13 residues. Looked up from germline, CDR1 is MDHEN and CDR2 is SYDVKM. The CDR3 DNA reads as TGTGCCAGCAGTTTCTCGATTCGACAGGAGCAGTTCTTC. Its translation: CASSFSIRQEQFF.

J is TRBJ2-1 and V is TRBV5-1; possibly TRBD1 or TRBD2 for D (6 bases each). The CDR3 is made up of 16 amino acids. Trimming took 2 bases from V and 3 from J, leaving 15 bases between them. Per the germline V gene, CDR1 is SGHRS and CDR2 is YFSETQ. The CDR3 sequence is CASSFEGGGGYNEQFF. The CDR3 DNA reads TGCGCCAGCAGCTTTGAGGGAGGAGGGGGCTACAATGAGCAGTTCTTC. Full variable domain (remainder filled in from reference TRBV5-1 and TRBJ2-1): KAGVTQTPRYLIKTRGQQVTLSCSPISGHRSVSWYQQTPGQGLQFLFEYFSETQRNKGNFPGRFSGRQFSNSRSEMNVSTLELGDSALYLCASSFEGGGGYNEQFFGPGTRLTVL.

The genes are TRBV4-2 and TRBJ2-7, with 7 bases that match TRBD1. Unmatched junction bases numbered 11, after V lost 1 base and J lost 2 bases. Germline CDR1 is LGHNA and CDR2 is YNFKEQ. This CDR3 region has 17 residues. CDR3 nucleotide sequence: TGTGCCAGCAGCCAAGTTAAGGCCAGGGGGTCGACCTACGAGCAGTACTTC. Protein: CASSQVKARGSTYEQYF.

This clone occurred once. This chain links TRBV11-2 with TRBJ1-4, with 9 bases identical to TRBD1. The J segment lost 13 bases and the V segment lost 1 base, leaving 4 bases of the junction unmatched. This CDR3 is built from 13 residues. Germline V lookup: CDR1 SGHAT, CDR2 FQNNGV. In nucleotides, the CDR3 is TGTGCCAGCAGCTTAGGGGGACAGGGTGGACTGTTTTTT. Its protein product is CASSLGGQGGLFF.

This chain uses TRBV11-2 with TRBJ2-5; the match to TRBD2 covers 8 bases. There are 14 residues in the CDR3. The V gene's germline CDR1 is SGHAT and CDR2 FQNNGV. Trimming took 1 base from V and 5 from J; bases not matched to a gene: 3. The CDR3 loop is CASSLAGGSETQYF. The CDR3 DNA reads TGTGCCAGCAGCTTAGCGGGGGGGAGTGAGACCCAGTACTTC.

This clone was recorded only once. The rearrangement uses TRBV7-2 and TRBJ2-4, with 10 bases lining up with TRBD2. Germline assignment: CDR1 SGHTA and CDR2 FQGNSA. The CDR3 consists of 14 residues. V lost 4 bases to trimming and J lost 9 bases; unmatched junction nucleotides: 6. The CDR3 DNA is TGTGCCAGCAGCTACGGGACTAGCGATCTCATTCAGTACTTC. Protein sequence: CASSYGTSDLIQYF.

The chain joins TRBV5-6 to TRBJ1-6, with a tentative D call TRBD1 (5 bases). Trimming shortened V by 2 bases and J by 9 bases, and 12 bases separated the two germline ends. Germline V lookup: CDR1 SGHDT, CDR2 YYEEEE. The CDR3 runs to 14 residues. CDR3 amino acids: CASSFRTGGSPLHF. CDR3 coding DNA: TGTGCCAGCAGCTTCCGCACAGGAGGTTCACCCCTCCACTTT.

This clone turned up a few times. V is TRBV4-2 and J is TRBJ2-2; D is unclear. Germline assignment: CDR1 LGHNA and CDR2 YNFKEQ. Trimming removed 4 bases at V and 3 bases at J, with 6 bases between. There are 13 residues in the CDR3. Here the CDR3 DNA reads TGTGCCAGCAGCCCCTTTCACACCGGGGAGCTGTTTTTT. Translating it yields CASSPFHTGELFF.

This chain connects TRBV28 to TRBJ1-2; D ambiguous. The CDR3 totals 14 residues. The V gene lost 5 bases and the J gene lost 4 bases, with 14 bases spanning the gap. Germline V gene data show CDR1 as MDHEN and CDR2 as SYDVKM. CDR3 sequence reads: CASSPTTFAYGYTF. For the CDR3, the DNA is TGTGCCAGCAGTCCGACAACATTTGCCTATGGCTACACCTTC.

The genes are TRBV6-5 and TRBJ1-6, with D perhaps matching TRBD1 (6 bases). Deletions cut 0 bases from V and 6 bases from J, with 9 bases between. This CDR3 is built from 15 residues. CDR1 is MNHEY, CDR2 SVGAGI, per germline. CDR3 nucleotides: TGTGCCAGCAGTTACTCGAAACAGGGTAATTCACCCCTCCACTTT. This sequence encodes CASSYSKQGNSPLHF.

On this clone itself: Other DNA sequences in this specimen translate into the identical CDR3. The rearrangement links TRBV6-5 to TRBJ2-7; TRBD1 or TRBD2 may be the D gene (5 bases each). Germline V gene data show CDR1 as MNHEY and CDR2 as SVGAGI. The CDR3 has 12 residues. V lost 7 bases and J 6 bases, leaving 13 bases between the germline ends. The DNA for the CDR3 is TGTGCCAGCAACAACCGGGGCGGCGAGCAGTACTTC. This codes for CASNNRGGEQYF.

V usage is TRBV5-1 and J usage is TRBJ2-1, with TRBD1 matching over 8 bases. Germline values: CDR1 SGHRS, CDR2 YFSETQ. V gave up 4 bases and J gave up 1 base; unmatched junction bases: 16. The CDR3 runs to 19 residues. In DNA form, the CDR3 reads TGCGCCAGCAGCGCGGGACAGGCCACAGACCTTTTTTCCTACAATGAGCAGTTCTTC. Protein sequence: CASSAGQATDLFSYNEQFF.

The rearrangement uses TRBV7-6 and TRBJ1-4; possibly TRBD1 for D (5 bases). The V gene's germline CDR1 is SGHVS and CDR2 FNYEAQ. CDR3 size: 15 residues. Trimming removed 0 bases at V and 3 bases at J, with 8 bases between. The CDR3 loop is CASSLAGGANEKLFF. The DNA of the CDR3 is TGTGCCAGCAGCTTAGCCGGGGGGGCTAATGAAAAACTGTTTTTT.

This clone occurred a few times. The rearrangement uses TRBV28 and TRBJ2-3, with 13 bases that match TRBD2. CDR3 length: 17 amino acids. Germline loops: CDR1 MDHEN, CDR2 SYDVKM. J lost 3 bases, V lost 6 bases, and 9 bases had no gene match. The CDR3 nucleotides are TGTGCCAGCAGGGGACTAGCGGGAAGTCTTGGGACAGATACGCAGTATTTT. Protein sequence: CASRGLAGSLGTDTQYF.

This clone was recorded once. The J gene is TRBJ1-1, the V gene TRBV9; D is undetermined. CDR1 and CDR2 from the germline V gene are SGDLS and YYNGEE. Deletions cut 4 bases from V and 4 bases from J, with 14 bases between. This CDR3 is 14 amino acids long. Here the CDR3 DNA reads TGTGCCAGCAGCCTAGATCAAGGGAGCACTGAAGCTTTCTTT. Amino acid sequence: CASSLDQGSTEAFF.

This sequence joins TRBV5-5 and TRBJ1-2; D remains ambiguous. Germline CDR1 SGHKS, CDR2 YYEKEE (reference sequence). V lost 0 bases and J lost 13, with 19 bases in between. CDR3 length equals 14 residues. The CDR3 loop reads CASSLEGSQKNCTF. The CDR3 DNA follows: TGTGCCAGCAGCTTGGAAGGATCTCAGAAGAATTGCACCTTC.

This clone was seen only a few times. CDR3 protein: CATSRDREETQYF. CDR3 in DNA: TGTGCCACCAGCAGAGACCGAGAAGAGACCCAGTACTTC. The rearrangement links TRBV15 to TRBJ2-5; D gene uncertain. The CDR3 loop spans 13 amino acids. Germline loops: CDR1 LNHNV, CDR2 YYDKDF (reference sequence). Trimming shortened V by 0 bases and J by 3 bases, and 5 bases separated the two germline ends. The variable domain in full, completed from reference TRBV15 and TRBJ2-5, reads DAMVIQNPRYQVTQFGKPVTLSCSQTLNHNVMYWYQQKSSQAPKLLFHYYDKDFNNEADTPDNFQSRRPNTSFCFLDIRSPGLGDTAMYLCATSRDREETQYFGPGTRLLVL.

This chain uses TRBV7-3 with TRBJ2-5, with D maybe TRBD1 (6 bases). CDR3 size: 15 residues. Germline CDR1 and CDR2: SGHTA and FQGTGA. V was pared by 5 bases and J by 3 bases, with 16 bases between. CDR3 amino acids: CASSPTGIKEETQYF. CDR3 in DNA: TGTGCCAGCAGCCCCACAGGGATTAAGGAAGAGACCCAGTACTTC.

The chain is built from TRBV30 and TRBJ1-2, with 9 bases fitting TRBD1. This CDR3 is built from 13 residues. The V gene end was trimmed by 5 bases and the J gene end by 8 bases; junction bases not matched to a gene: 9. Germline V CDR1 and CDR2: GTSNPN, SVGIG (reference sequence). For the CDR3, the DNA is TGTGCCTGGGGGGGACAGGGAGTAGGAGGCTACACCTTC. It yields the protein CAWGGQGVGGYTF.

The V and J genes are TRBV7-9 and TRBJ2-7; D unclear. The CDR3 loop spans 15 amino acids. Germline CDR1 reads SEHNR; CDR2 reads FQNEAQ (reference sequence). Trimming removed 5 bases at V and 0 bases at J, with 14 bases between. The CDR3 reads CASSPRPVSSYEQYF. CDR3 coding DNA: TGTGCCAGCAGCCCCCGGCCGGTGAGCTCCTACGAGCAGTACTTC.

This sequence joins TRBV7-2 and TRBJ1-6; 8 bases fit TRBD1. This CDR3 is built from 14 residues. Germline trimming cut 6 bases from V and 6 bases from J; bases unmatched to any gene: 4. CDR1 and CDR2 (germline): SGHTA, FQGNSA. The CDR3 here is CASRRDRSNSPLHF. DNA for the CDR3: TGTGCCAGCAGGCGGGACAGGAGTAATTCACCCCTCCACTTT.

The chain uses TRBV19 and TRBJ2-3; maybe TRBD1 (6 bases). CDR3 length: 14 amino acids. V was trimmed by 6 bases and J by 1 base, leaving 11 bases between them. Germline-derived CDR1 and CDR2 are LNHDA and SQIVND (reference sequence). In DNA, the CDR3 is TGTGCCAGTAGCCCGACAGGACGCACAGATACGCAGTATTTT. As protein: CASSPTGRTDTQYF.

The chain has TRBV28 and TRBJ2-5; 11 bases line up with TRBD2. The V and J ends lost 2 bases and 5 bases, in that order; junction bases with no gene match: 4. There are 15 residues in the CDR3. The germline V gene encodes CDR1 MDHEN and CDR2 SYDVKM. As DNA, the CDR3 is TGTGCCAGCAGTTTACTAGCGGGAGGAGGGGAGACCCAGTACTTC. Translated, it gives CASSLLAGGGETQYF.

The V gene is TRBV28, the J gene TRBJ2-2; TRBD2 matches at 9 bases. Germline trimming cut 5 bases from V and 5 bases from J; bases unmatched to any gene: 3. This CDR3 comprises 14 residues. Germline-derived CDR1 and CDR2 are MDHEN and SYDVKM. The CDR3 protein is CASSAGLATGELFF. In nucleotides, the CDR3 is TGTGCCAGCAGTGCGGGACTAGCAACCGGGGAGCTGTTTTTT.